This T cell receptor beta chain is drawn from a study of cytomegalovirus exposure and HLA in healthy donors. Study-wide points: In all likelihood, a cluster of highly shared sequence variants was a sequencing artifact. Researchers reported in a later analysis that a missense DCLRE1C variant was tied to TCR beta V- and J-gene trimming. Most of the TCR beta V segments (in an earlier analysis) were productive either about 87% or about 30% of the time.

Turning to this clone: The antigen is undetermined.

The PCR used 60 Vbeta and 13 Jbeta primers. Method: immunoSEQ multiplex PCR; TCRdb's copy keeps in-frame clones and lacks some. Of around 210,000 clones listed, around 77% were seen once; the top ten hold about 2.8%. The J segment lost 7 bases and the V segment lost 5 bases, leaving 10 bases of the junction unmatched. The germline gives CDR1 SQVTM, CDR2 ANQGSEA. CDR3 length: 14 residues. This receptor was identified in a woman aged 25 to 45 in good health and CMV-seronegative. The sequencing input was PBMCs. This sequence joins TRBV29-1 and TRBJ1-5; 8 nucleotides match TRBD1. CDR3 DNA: TGCAGCGTTAAGGACAGGGCAGCGGGGCAGCCCCAGCATTTT. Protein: CSVKDRAAGQPQHF.